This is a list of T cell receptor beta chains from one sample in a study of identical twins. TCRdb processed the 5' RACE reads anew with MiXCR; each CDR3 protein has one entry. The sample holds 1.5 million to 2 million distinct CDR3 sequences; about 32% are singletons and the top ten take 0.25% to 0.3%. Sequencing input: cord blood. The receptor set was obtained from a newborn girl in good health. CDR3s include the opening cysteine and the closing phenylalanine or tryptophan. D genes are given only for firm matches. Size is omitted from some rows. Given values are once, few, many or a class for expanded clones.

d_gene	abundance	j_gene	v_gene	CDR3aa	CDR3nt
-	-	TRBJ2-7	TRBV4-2	CASSPPGKAYNEQYF	TGTGCCAGCAGCCCTCCGGGAAAGGCCTACAATGAGCAGTACTTC
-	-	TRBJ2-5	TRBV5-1	CASRMPLQTQYF	TGCGCCAGCAGAATGCCGCTTCAGACCCAGTACTTC
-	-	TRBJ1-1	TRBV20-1	CSARETRGRGTEAFF	TGCAGTGCTAGAGAAACCAGGGGTAGAGGCACTGAAGCTTTCTTT
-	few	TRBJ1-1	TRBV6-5	CASSYSLGMNTEAFF	TGTGCCAGCAGTTACTCTTTGGGAATGAACACTGAAGCTTTCTTT
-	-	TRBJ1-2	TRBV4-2	CASGQDRRDYGYTF	TGTGCCAGCGGCCAAGATCGACGGGACTATGGCTACACCTTC
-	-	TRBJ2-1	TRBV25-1	CASSEWGDEQFF	TGTGCCAGCAGTGAATGGGGCGATGAGCAGTTCTTC
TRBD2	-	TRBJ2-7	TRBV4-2	CASSPSGAYGQYF	TGTGCCAGCAGCCCTAGCGGTGCTTACGGGCAGTACTTC
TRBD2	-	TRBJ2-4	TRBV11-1	CASSGTRANIQYF	TGTGCCAGCTCCGGGACTAGGGCAAACATTCAGTACTTC
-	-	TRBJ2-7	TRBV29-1	CSVEDTAAAEQYF	TGCAGCGTTGAAGATACGGCGGCCGCCGAGCAGTACTTC
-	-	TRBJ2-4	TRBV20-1	CSARPQDRLAKNIQYF	TGCAGTGCTAGACCCCAGGACAGACTAGCCAAAAACATTCAGTACTTC
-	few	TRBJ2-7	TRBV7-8	CASSLVLRNYNEQYF	TGTGCCAGCAGCTTAGTTCTCAGAAATTACAATGAGCAGTACTTC
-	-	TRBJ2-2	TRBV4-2	CASSPRRLLANTGELFF	TGTGCCAGCAGCCCCCGAAGACTTCTAGCGAACACCGGGGAGCTGTTTTTT
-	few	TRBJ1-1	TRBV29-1	CSVERRKSTEAFF	TGCAGCGTTGAAAGGAGGAAGAGCACTGAAGCTTTCTTT
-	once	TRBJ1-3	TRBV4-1	CASSEGRWGNTIYF	TGCGCCAGCAGCGAAGGCAGGTGGGGAAACACCATATATTTT
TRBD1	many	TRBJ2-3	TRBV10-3	CAISDRGDTQYF	TGTGCCATCAGCGACAGGGGAGATACGCAGTATTTT